This T cell receptor (beta chain) originates from a study of T cells in Graves' hyperthyroidism and ophthalmopathy. A roughly 10 ml volume of fresh peripheral blood provided the PBMCs. This clonotype appeared a few times. What it binds is unknown. This CDR3 spans 16 amino acids. Germline lookup yields CDR1 MNHEY and CDR2 SMNVEV (reference sequence). Trimming removed 6 bases from V and 0 bases from J, with 12 bases in between. TCR beta CDR3 regions were amplified from RNA transcripts. Using the HTBI primer set, a first-round RT-PCR was run on the TCR CDR3. TCRdb redid the calling of the multiplex PCR reads with MiXCR, one entry per CDR3 protein. The data show some 490,000 distinct CDR3 sequences, about 22% seen once. General study results and limits: Most thyroid clonotypes that were expanded above 0.001 also turned up in blood.

Sequencing input: blood. This sequence joins TRBV27 and TRBJ1-6, with D unresolved. The sequence came from a woman aged 70-85 years with Graves' ophthalmopathy. CDR3 nucleotides: TGTGCCAGCAGCCCTGCACAGAACTCCTATAATTCACCCCTCCACTTT. This encodes CASSPAQNSYNSPLHF.